This TCR beta chain was sequenced for a study of blood T cell repertoires in COVID-19. At the level of the study: COVID-19 samples, acute and convalescent, were from the United States, Italy and Spain. The cDNA or gDNA used as material had been derived from T cells, B-cell-depleted T cells, or PBMCs.

The germline V and J ends were trimmed by 3 bases and 0 bases, with 6 bases remaining between them. CDR1 and CDR2 (germline): MNHNS, SASEGT. CDR3 length: 13 residues. Original handling: For nucleated cells, counts were estimated from reference gene primer amplification. Sequenced by immunoSEQ multiplex PCR; TCRdb stores in-frame clones only, minus some. V and J calls and clone size are those listed in that table; D and trimming were worked out from the DNA. In the table there are about 78,000 clones, roughly 86% of which are singletons. J is TRBJ2-7 and V is TRBV6-1, with D perhaps TRBD2 (5 bases). The receptor was isolated from a woman aged 55-70 years with acute or convalescent COVID-19. Sequenced material: peripheral blood. CDR3 protein: CASSDGVSYEQYF. Here the CDR3 DNA reads TGTGCCAGCAGTGACGGGGTCTCCTACGAGCAGTACTTC.